This T cell receptor beta chain came from a study of blood T cell repertoires in COVID-19. Study as a whole: Researchers got acute and convalescent COVID-19 samples from the United States, Italy and Spain.

CDR3 length: 13 residues. Trimming cost V 4 bases and J 7 bases, with 13 bases left between them. Germline V CDR1 and CDR2: SGHTA, FQGNSA. Sequenced by immunoSEQ multiplex PCR; TCRdb stores in-frame clones only, minus some. The sample has approximately 69,000 clones; under 90% are singletons. The chain is built from TRBV7-2 and TRBJ1-2, with D possibly TRBD1 on 6 matching bases. Sequencing was performed on peripheral blood. The TCR was taken from a man in his forties or fifties with COVID-19, enrolled during active disease. This chain's CDR3 is CASSSYRDPGYTF. Written as DNA, the CDR3 is TGTGCCAGCAGCTCATACAGGGACCCTGGCTACACCTTC.